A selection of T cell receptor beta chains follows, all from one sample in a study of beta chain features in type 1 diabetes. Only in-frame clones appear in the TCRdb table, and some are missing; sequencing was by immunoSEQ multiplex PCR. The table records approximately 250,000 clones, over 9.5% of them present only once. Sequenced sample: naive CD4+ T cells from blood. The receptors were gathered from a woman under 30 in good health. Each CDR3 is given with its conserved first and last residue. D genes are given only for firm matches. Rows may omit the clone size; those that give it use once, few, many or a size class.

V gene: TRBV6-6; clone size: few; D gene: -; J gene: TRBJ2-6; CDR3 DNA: TGTGCCAGCAGTTTTCCACTAGTGAAGGGGGCCAACGTCCTGACTTTC; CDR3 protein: CASSFPLVKGANVLTF
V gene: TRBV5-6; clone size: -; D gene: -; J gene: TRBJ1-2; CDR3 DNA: TGTGCCAGCAGCTTTACCGGGACACCTGTTGGCTATGGCTACACCTTC; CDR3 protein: CASSFTGTPVGYGYTF
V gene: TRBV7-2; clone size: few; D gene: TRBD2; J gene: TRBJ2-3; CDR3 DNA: TGTGCCAGCAGCCCTTCTAGCGGGAGGCGCCCCGATACGCAGTATTTT; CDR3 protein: CASSPSSGRRPDTQYF
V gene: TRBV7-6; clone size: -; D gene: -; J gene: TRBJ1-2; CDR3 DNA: TGTGCCAGCAGCTCCCCGGGAAGGGGCTACACCTTC; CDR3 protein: CASSSPGRGYTF
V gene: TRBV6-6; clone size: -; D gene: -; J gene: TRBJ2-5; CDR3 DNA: TGTGCCAGCAGTTCTCTCCCAGAGACCCAGTACTTC; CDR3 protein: CASSSLPETQYF
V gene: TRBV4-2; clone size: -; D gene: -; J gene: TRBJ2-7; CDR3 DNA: TGTGCCAGCAGCCAAGTTGCCTTTTCGGGGGACGAGCAGTACTTC; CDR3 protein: CASSQVAFSGDEQYF
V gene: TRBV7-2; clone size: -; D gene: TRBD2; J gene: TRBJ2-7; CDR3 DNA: TGTGCCAGCAGCCCTTCAGCGGGAATACATAGCGAGCAGTACTTC; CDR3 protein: CASSPSAGIHSEQYF
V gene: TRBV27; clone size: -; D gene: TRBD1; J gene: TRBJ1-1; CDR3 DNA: TGTGCCAGCACCTCGACAGGGCTTCCGACTGAAGCTTTCTTT; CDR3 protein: CASTSTGLPTEAFF
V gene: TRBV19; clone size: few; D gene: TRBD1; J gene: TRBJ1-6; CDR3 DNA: TGTGCCAGTAGTTCCGACAGGGGAAGGTTTAATTCACCCCTCCACTTT; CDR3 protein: CASSSDRGRFNSPLHF
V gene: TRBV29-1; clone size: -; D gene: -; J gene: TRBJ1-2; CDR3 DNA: TGCAGCACCCGGGACAAGGAAGGCCATGGCTACACCTTC; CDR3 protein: CSTRDKEGHGYTF
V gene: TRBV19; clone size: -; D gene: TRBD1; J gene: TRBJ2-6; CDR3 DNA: TGTGCCAGTAGTATAAACAGGGGCCCTGGGGCCAACGTCCTGACTTTC; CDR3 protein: CASSINRGPGANVLTF
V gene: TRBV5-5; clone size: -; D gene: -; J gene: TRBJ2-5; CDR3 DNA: TGTGCCAGCAGCTTGGCCTCGTGGAGTTTAGAGACCCAGTACTTC; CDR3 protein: CASSLASWSLETQYF
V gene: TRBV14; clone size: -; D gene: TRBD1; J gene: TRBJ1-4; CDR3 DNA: TGTGCCAGCAGCCATACGTACAGGGGGCCAAATGAAAAACTGTTTTTT; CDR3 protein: CASSHTYRGPNEKLFF
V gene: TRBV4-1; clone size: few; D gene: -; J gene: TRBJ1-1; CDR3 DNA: TGCGCCAGCAGCCTTCCCGCCGGGACTTCCGATTACTTCTTT; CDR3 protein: CASSLPAGTSDYFF
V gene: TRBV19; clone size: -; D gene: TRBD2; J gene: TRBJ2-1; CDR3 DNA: TGTGCCAGTAGTAGACTAGCGGGAACCCCGTATGAGCAGTTCTTC; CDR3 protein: CASSRLAGTPYEQFF
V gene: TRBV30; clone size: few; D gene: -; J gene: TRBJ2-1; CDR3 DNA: TGTGCCTGGAGTGCGGTAAGCTCCTACAATGAGCAGTTCTTC; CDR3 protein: CAWSAVSSYNEQFF
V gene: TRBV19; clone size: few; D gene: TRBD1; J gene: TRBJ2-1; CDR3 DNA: TGTGCCAGTAGTGCCTCGACAGGGAATGAGCAGTTCTTC; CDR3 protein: CASSASTGNEQFF
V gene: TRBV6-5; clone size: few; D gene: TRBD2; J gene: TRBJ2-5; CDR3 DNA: TGTGCCAGCAGCATCGGACTAGCGGGAGATATCCAGTACTTC; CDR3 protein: CASSIGLAGDIQYF
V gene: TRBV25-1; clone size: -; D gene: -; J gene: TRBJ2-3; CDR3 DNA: TGTGCCAGCAGTGAATATAAGGGGGCAGATACGCAGTATTTT; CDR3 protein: CASSEYKGADTQYF
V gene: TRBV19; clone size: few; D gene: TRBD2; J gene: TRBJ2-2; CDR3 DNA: TGTGCCACAAGACTAGCGGGAGGACCCGGGGAGCTGTTTTTT; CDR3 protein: CATRLAGGPGELFF
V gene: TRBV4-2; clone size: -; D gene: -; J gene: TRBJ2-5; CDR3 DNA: TGTGCCAGCAGCCAAGAGCTGATCAGCCAGGGACTGGAGACCCAGTACTTC; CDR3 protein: CASSQELISQGLETQYF
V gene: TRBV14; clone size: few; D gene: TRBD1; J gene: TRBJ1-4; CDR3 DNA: TGTGCCAGCAGTCAACTACAGGGGAGTAAACTGTTTTTT; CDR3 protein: CASSQLQGSKLFF
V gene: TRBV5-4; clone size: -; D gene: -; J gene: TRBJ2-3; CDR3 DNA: TGTGCCAGCAGCTTGGGCTTTGCTAACCAGGATAGCACAGATACGCAGTATTTT; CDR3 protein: CASSLGFANQDSTDTQYF
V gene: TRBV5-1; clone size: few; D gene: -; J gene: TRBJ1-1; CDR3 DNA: TGCGCCAGCAGCTTGGCCACGACAGGTGTGGGCACTGAAGCTTTCTTT; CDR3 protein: CASSLATTGVGTEAFF
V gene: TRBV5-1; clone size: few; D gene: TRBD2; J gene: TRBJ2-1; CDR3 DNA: TGCGCCAGCAGCTTGGGACTAGCGGGAAACAATGAGCAGTTCTTC; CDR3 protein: CASSLGLAGNNEQFF
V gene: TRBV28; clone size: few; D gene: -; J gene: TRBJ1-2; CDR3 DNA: TGTGCCAGCAGTTCCAACAGCCTCTATGGCTACACCTTC; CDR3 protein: CASSSNSLYGYTF
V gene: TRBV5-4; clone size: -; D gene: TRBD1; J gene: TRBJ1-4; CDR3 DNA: TGTGCCAGCAGCGTAGGGACAGCCTTTAATGAAAAACTGTTTTTT; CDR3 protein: CASSVGTAFNEKLFF
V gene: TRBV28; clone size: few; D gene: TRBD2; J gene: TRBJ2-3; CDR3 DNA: TGTGCCAGCAGTTCCCCTCCGGGAGGGTCAGATACGCAGTATTTT; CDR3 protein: CASSSPPGGSDTQYF
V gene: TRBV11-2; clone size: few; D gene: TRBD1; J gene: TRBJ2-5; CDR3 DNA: TGTGCCAGCAGAAAACAGGGGGGAGAGACCCAGTACTTC; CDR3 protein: CASRKQGGETQYF
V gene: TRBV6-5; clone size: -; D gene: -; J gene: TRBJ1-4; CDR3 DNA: TGTGCCAGCTGTTCTGGGGGGGCTGGAGAAAAACTGTTTTTT; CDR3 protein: CASCSGGAGEKLFF
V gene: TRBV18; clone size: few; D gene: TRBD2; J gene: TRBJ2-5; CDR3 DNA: TGTGCCAGCTCAACACTAGCGCGGGAGACCCAGTACTTC; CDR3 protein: CASSTLARETQYF
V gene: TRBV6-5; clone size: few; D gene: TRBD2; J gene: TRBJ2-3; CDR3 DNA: TGTGCCAGCAAACGGCTAGCGGACACAGATACGCAGTATTTT; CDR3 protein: CASKRLADTDTQYF
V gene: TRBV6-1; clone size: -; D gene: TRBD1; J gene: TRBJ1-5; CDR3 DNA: TGTGCCAGCAGTGAGCTGACAGGGAATCAGCCCCAGCATTTT; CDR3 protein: CASSELTGNQPQHF
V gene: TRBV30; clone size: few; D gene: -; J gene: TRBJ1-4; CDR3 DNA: TGTGCCTGGAGTAGAACCGACAGGATTAATGAAAAACTGTTTTTT; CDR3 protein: CAWSRTDRINEKLFF
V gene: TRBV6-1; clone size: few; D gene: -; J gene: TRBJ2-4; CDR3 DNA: TGTGCCGCGATGACAGTAGCCAAAAACATTCAGTACTTC; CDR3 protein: CAAMTVAKNIQYF
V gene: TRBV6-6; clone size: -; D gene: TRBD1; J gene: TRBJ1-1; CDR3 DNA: TGTGCCAGCAGTTACGGGACAGGAGGCGAAGCTTTCTTT; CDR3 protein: CASSYGTGGEAFF
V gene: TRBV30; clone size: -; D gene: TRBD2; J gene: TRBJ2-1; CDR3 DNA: TGTGCCTGGAGCCTCGCGGGAGGGATTGGTGAGCAGTTCTTC; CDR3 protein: CAWSLAGGIGEQFF
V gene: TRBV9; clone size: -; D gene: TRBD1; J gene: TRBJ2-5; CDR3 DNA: TGTGCCAGCAGCGTCGGACAGGGGGCCCAAGAGACCCAGTACTTC; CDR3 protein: CASSVGQGAQETQYF
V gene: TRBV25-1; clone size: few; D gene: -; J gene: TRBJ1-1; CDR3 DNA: TGTGCCAGCGGGCGGGTGGGGGGCACTGAAGCTTTCTTT; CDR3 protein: CASGRVGGTEAFF
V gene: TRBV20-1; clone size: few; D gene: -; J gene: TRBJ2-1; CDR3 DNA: TGCAGTGCTAGTCCGGGGTTTGAGCAGTTCTTC; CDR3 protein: CSASPGFEQFF
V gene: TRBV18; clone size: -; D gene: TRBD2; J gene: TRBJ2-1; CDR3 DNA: TGTGCCAGCTCACCACAGCTAGCGGGAAGGCGGGGTAATGAGCAGTTCTTC; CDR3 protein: CASSPQLAGRRGNEQFF
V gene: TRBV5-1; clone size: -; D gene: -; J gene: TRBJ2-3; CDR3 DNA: TGCGCCAGCAGCTGGGGCGGCGGGAACACAGATACGCAGTATTTT; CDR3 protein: CASSWGGGNTDTQYF
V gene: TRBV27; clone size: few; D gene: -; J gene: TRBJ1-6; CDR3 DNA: TGTGCCAGCAGTTCAGGGTTCTATAATTCACCCCTCCACTTT; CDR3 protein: CASSSGFYNSPLHF
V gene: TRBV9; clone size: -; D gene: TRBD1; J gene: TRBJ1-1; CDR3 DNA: TGTGCCAGCAGCGTACAGGGGGCGAACACTGAAGCTTTCTTT; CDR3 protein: CASSVQGANTEAFF
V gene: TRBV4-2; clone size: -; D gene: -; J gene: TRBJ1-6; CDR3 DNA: TGTGCCAGCAGCCAAGCGGGGCAGGGGATGTCACCCCTCCACTTT; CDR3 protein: CASSQAGQGMSPLHF
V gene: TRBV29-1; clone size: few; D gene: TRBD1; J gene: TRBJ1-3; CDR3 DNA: TGCAGCGCGGGACAGGGGACGTCTGGAAACACCATATATTTT; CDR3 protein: CSAGQGTSGNTIYF
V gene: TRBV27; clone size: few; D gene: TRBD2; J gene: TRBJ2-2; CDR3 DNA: TGTGCCAGCAGTCCAGGGATTGGCGGGAGAGGGACCGGGGAGCTGTTTTTT; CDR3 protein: CASSPGIGGRGTGELFF
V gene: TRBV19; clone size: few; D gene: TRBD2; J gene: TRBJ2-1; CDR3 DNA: TGTGCCAGTAGTATGGCGGGAGGGCTTCACAATGAGCAGTTCTTC; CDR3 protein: CASSMAGGLHNEQFF
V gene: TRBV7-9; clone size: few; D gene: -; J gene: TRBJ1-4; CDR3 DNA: TGTGCCAGCAGCTTAATGAGTGCAACTAATGAAAAACTGTTTTTT; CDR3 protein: CASSLMSATNEKLFF
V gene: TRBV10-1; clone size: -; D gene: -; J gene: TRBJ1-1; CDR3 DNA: TGCGCCAGCAGTTTGGGGGGAGGCACTGAAGCTTTCTTT; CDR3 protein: CASSLGGGTEAFF
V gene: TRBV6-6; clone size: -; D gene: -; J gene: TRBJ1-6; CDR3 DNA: TGTGCCAGCACCATCACCGGGAGAGGCTATAATTCACCCCTCCACTTT; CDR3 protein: CASTITGRGYNSPLHF
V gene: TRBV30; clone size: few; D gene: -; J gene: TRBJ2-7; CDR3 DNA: TGTGCCTGGAGTTATTTAGGACAACCGAGCTCCTACGAGCAGTACTTC; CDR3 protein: CAWSYLGQPSSYEQYF
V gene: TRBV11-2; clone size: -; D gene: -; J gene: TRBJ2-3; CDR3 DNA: TGTGCCAGCAGCTTAGTCGTCCGTGCGCAGTATTTT; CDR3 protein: CASSLVVRAQYF